The 5 T cell receptor beta chains presented below share a single source sample, sequenced in a study of blood T cell repertoires in COVID-19. Sequencing used immunoSEQ multiplex PCR; TCRdb keeps in-frame clones, though not all of them. This table holds approximately 150,000 clones, about 87% found once. Sequenced sample: peripheral blood. Receptors were obtained from a woman aged 45-65 years with active or convalescent COVID-19.

J is TRBJ2-2 and V is TRBV2; 13 bases align to TRBD2. V was pared by 6 bases and J by 4 bases, with 5 bases of the junction left unmatched. Germline CDR1 reads SNHLY; CDR2 reads FYNNEI. This CDR3 is 16 amino acids long. DNA for the CDR3: TGTGCCAGCAGGCGGGGACTAGCGGGGCGCACCGGGGAGCTGTTTTTT. Translating it yields CASRRGLAGRTGELFF.

The chain links TRBV7-3 to TRBJ1-2, with TRBD1 as a possible D gene (5 bases). This CDR3 contains 13 residues. Per the germline V gene, CDR1 is SGHTA and CDR2 is FQGTGA. V was trimmed by 1 base and J by 5 bases, leaving 8 bases between them. The CDR3 nucleotides are TGTGCCAGCAGCTTAATGGCAGGGTATGGCTACACCTTC. Translated: CASSLMAGYGYTF.

The CDR3 DNA reads TGTGCCACCAGTGATTCAGGAGGGTCGTACAATGAGCAGTTCTTC. Translating gives CATSDSGGSYNEQFF. This chain links TRBV24-1 with TRBJ2-1, with TRBD2 as a possible D gene (6 bases). Germline V CDR1 and CDR2: KGHDR, SFDVKD. CDR3 size: 15 residues. The V gene lost 2 bases and the J gene lost 4 bases, with 11 bases spanning the gap.

The chain is built from TRBV5-1 and TRBJ1-4; 7 bases align to TRBD1. Germline V gene data show CDR1 as SGHRS and CDR2 as YFSETQ. After removal of 2 bases from V and 2 bases from J, the junction contained 6 bases not matched to a gene. This CDR3 has 16 amino acids. The CDR3 bases are TGCGCCAGCAGCTTCATCGGAGGGGGCACTAATGAAAAACTGTTTTTT. It codes for CASSFIGGGTNEKLFF.

CDR3 protein: CASSDGMLVRLVYGYTF. The CDR3 DNA is TGTGCCAGCAGTGACGGGATGCTTGTGAGGTTAGTCTATGGCTACACCTTC. This sequence joins TRBV6-1 and TRBJ1-2; D is undetermined. Trimming left V 3 bases short and J 4 bases short, with 21 bases between. Germline CDR1 reads MNHNS; CDR2 reads SASEGT. The CDR3 has 17 amino acids.